A single sample is the source of the 16 T cell receptor beta chains below, sequenced in a study of shared clonotypes between healthy human individuals. The method was immunoSEQ multiplex PCR; TCRdb's version includes in-frame clones alone and lacks a portion of them. The sample records 500,000 or so clones, roughly 95% being singletons. The specimen was naive CD4+ T cells sorted from blood. The subset: CD45RA+ positively selected. These receptors originate from a woman in her 30s in good health.

This clone was recorded once. This chain links TRBV6-1 with TRBJ2-3; D might be TRBD1 or TRBD2, each matching 6 bases. V lost 3 bases and J 0 bases, leaving 13 bases between the germline ends. The CDR3 is 16 amino acids. Germline assignment: CDR1 MNHNS and CDR2 SASEGT. The CDR3 loop is CASSDGPGASTDTQYF. The CDR3 coding sequence is TGTGCCAGCAGTGATGGTCCGGGGGCAAGCACAGATACGCAGTATTTT.

V and J are TRBV28 and TRBJ2-1, with 8 bases identical to TRBD1. V shed 2 bases and J 9 bases; nucleotides not matched to a gene: 12. The germline gives CDR1 MDHEN, CDR2 SYDVKM. This CDR3 comprises 16 residues. The CDR3 region is CASSLAGTGPRVEQFF. In DNA form, the CDR3 reads TGTGCCAGCAGTTTAGCCGGGACAGGACCCCGTGTTGAGCAGTTCTTC. The whole variable domain, filled in from reference TRBV28 and TRBJ2-1, reads DVKVTQSSRYLVKRTGEKVFLECVQDMDHENMFWYRQDPGLGLRLIYFSYDVKMKEKGDIPEGYSVSREKKERFSLILESASTNQTSMYLCASSLAGTGPRVEQFFGPGTRLTVL.

The rearrangement links TRBV10-3 to TRBJ2-5; TRBD1 aligns across 9 bases. Trimming cost V 2 bases and J 3 bases; bases outside gene matches: 1. The germline gives CDR1 ENHRY, CDR2 SYGVKD. This CDR3 is 14 amino acids long. For the CDR3, the DNA is TGTGCCATCAGTGAGGGACAGGGGAAAGAGACCCAGTACTTC. It specifies CAISEGQGKETQYF.

The rearrangement uses TRBV28 and TRBJ2-7; D assignment may be TRBD1 or TRBD2 (5 bases each). Germline V CDR1 and CDR2: MDHEN, SYDVKM. The CDR3 has 14 residues. Between the trimmed V and J ends, which lost 6 bases and 2 bases, there was a span of 14 bases. CDR3: CASSGTHTPYEQYF. In DNA form, the CDR3 reads TGTGCCAGCAGCGGGACGCATACTCCCTACGAGCAGTACTTC.

V and J are TRBV4-1 and TRBJ2-2, with a weak D call TRBD1 (6 bases). CDR1 is MGHRA, CDR2 YSYEKL, per germline. V shed 4 bases and J shed 1 base, with 10 bases lying between them. The CDR3 runs 15 residues. The DNA for the CDR3 is TGCGCCAGCAGCCCCGGGACACGGAACACCGGGGAGCTGTTTTTT. Translation: CASSPGTRNTGELFF.

This chain connects TRBV7-9 to TRBJ2-1; D gene unclear. The CDR3 is 15 amino acids. In germline, CDR1 is SEHNR, CDR2 FQNEAQ (reference sequence). Trimming removed 1 base from V and 3 bases from J, with 10 bases in between. CDR3 sequence: CASSLVAENYNEQFF. In DNA, the CDR3 is TGTGCCAGCAGCTTAGTTGCGGAGAACTACAATGAGCAGTTCTTC.

This chain connects TRBV19 to TRBJ2-2, with a weak D call TRBD1 (6 bases). The length of the CDR3 is 18 residues. Deletions cut 5 bases from V and 3 bases from J, with 22 bases between. From germline, CDR1 is LNHDA and CDR2 SQIVND (reference sequence). In DNA, the CDR3 is TGTGCCAGTAGTGTTCCAAATACAGGGTATGGTTACACCGGGGAGCTGTTTTTT. Amino acid sequence: CASSVPNTGYGYTGELFF.

This clone was observed a single time. The chain is built from TRBV27 and TRBJ2-7; the match to TRBD1 covers 7 bases. The CDR3 has 14 amino acids. Unmatched junction bases numbered 4, after V lost 5 bases and J lost 0 bases. Germline V CDR1 and CDR2: MNHEY, SMNVEV (reference sequence). CDR3 coding DNA: TGTGCCAGCAGTCCCCGGGACAGCTCCTACGAGCAGTACTTC. It translates to CASSPRDSSYEQYF.

The CDR3: CASSGFLLNTGELFF. The CDR3 DNA reads as TGTGCCAGCAGTGGCTTTTTGTTGAACACCGGGGAGCTGTTTTTT. The rearrangement uses TRBV2 and TRBJ2-2; no firm D call. The ends were cut back, 4 bases at V and 1 base at J, with 10 bases in the middle. The CDR3 spans 15 residues. In germline, CDR1 is SNHLY, CDR2 FYNNEI.

This chain connects TRBV18 to TRBJ1-2; D remains unclear. Deletions cut 3 bases from V and 5 bases from J, with 13 bases between. The CDR3 covers 14 residues. Germline V lookup: CDR1 KGHSH, CDR2 LQKENI. The chain's CDR3 is CASSPTDLRYGYTF. CDR3 in DNA: TGTGCCAGCTCACCCACCGACCTGAGGTATGGCTACACCTTC.

The rearrangement joins TRBV19 to TRBJ2-7; possibly TRBD2 for D (6 bases). The CDR3 loop spans 15 amino acids. Germline values: CDR1 LNHDA, CDR2 SQIVND (reference sequence). V gave up 6 bases and J gave up 3 bases, with 18 bases separating them. DNA of the CDR3: TGTGCCAGTAGAAAGGAGGGTGGGGCGGACTACGAGCAGTACTTC. It codes for CASRKEGGADYEQYF.

The chain is built from TRBV29-1 and TRBJ1-2; D is undetermined. Between the trimmed V and J ends, which lost 3 bases and 4 bases, there was a span of 12 bases. Germline loops: CDR1 SQVTM, CDR2 ANQGSEA. The CDR3 sequence is 13 residues long. CDR3 coding DNA: TGCAGCGTTGATGGCAGGATCGGCTATGGCTACACCTTC. Its protein product is CSVDGRIGYGYTF.

V and J are TRBV7-6 and TRBJ2-1; 8 positions match TRBD1. V gave up 5 bases and J gave up 8 bases; unmatched junction bases: 11. Germline V lookup: CDR1 SGHVS, CDR2 FNYEAQ. The CDR3 length is 15 residues. CDR3 residues: CASSGVRTGKYEQFF. As DNA, the CDR3 is TGTGCCAGCAGCGGGGTTAGGACAGGGAAATATGAGCAGTTCTTC.

The chain employs TRBV19 and TRBJ1-1; 8 nucleotides align to TRBD1. The CDR3 extends over 13 amino acids. From germline, CDR1 is LNHDA and CDR2 SQIVND (reference sequence). With V trimmed by 6 bases and J by 6 bases, 6 bases remained unmatched. This CDR3 reads CASREQGDAEAFF. The CDR3 bases are TGTGCCAGTAGGGAACAGGGGGACGCTGAAGCTTTCTTT.

The chain employs TRBV7-9 and TRBJ1-4, with TRBD1 identical over 7 bases. This CDR3 has 14 amino acids. Per the germline V gene, CDR1 is SEHNR and CDR2 is FQNEAQ (reference sequence). After removal of 2 bases from V and 9 bases from J, the junction contained 6 bases not matched to a gene. CDR3: CASSLTGVTKKLFF. The CDR3, as DNA: TGTGCCAGCAGCTTAACAGGGGTTACGAAAAAACTGTTTTTT.

The chain combines TRBV10-3 with TRBJ2-3, with no clear D. CDR3 size: 14 residues. V lost 6 bases and J lost 2, with 12 bases in between. Germline V CDR1 and CDR2: ENHRY, SYGVKD. The CDR3 DNA sequence: TGTGCCATCAGGTCAAGCTGGGTCACAGATACGCAGTATTTT. Translation: CAIRSSWVTDTQYF.